This note documents a single T cell receptor beta chain sequence. V gave up 4 bases and J gave up 2 bases; unmatched junction bases: 13. CDR3 length equals 17 residues. CDR1 LNHDA and CDR2 SQIVND come from the germline V gene (reference sequence). The repertoire was sequenced with immunoSEQ multiplex PCR; TCRdb's copy has only in-frame clones and lacks some. The sample comprises 95,000 to 150,000 clones, about nine tenths of which are singletons, and around 3.5% rests with the top ten. These data are taken from a study of control samples from healthy donors and cancer patients. The receptor's source is a man in his forties in good health. The J gene is TRBJ1-1, the V gene TRBV19; 7 bases match TRBD1. Sequencing input: blood. The CDR3, as DNA: TGTGCCAGTAGTAATCACCGGGACAGACCCTCAAACACTGAAGCTTTCTTT. The encoded protein is CASSNHRDRPSNTEAFF.